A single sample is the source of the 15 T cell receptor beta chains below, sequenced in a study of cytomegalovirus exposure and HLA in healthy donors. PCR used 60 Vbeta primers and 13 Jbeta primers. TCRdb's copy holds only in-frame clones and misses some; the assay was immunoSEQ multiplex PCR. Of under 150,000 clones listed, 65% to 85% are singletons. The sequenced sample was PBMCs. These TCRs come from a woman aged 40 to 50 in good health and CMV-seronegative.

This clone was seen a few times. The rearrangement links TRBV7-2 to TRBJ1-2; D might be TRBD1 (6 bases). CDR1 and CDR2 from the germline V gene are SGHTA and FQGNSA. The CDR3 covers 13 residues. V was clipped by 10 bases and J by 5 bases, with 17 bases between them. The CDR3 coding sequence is TGTGCCACGCGAGAGGGGGACGTATATGGCTACACCTTC. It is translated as CATREGDVYGYTF.

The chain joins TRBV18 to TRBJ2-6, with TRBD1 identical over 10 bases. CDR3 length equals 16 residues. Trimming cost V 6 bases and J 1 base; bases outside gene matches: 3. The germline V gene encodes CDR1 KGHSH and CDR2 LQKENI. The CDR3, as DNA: TGTGCCAGCTCTCCGGGACAGGGGTCTGGGGCCAACGTCCTGACTTTC. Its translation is CASSPGQGSGANVLTF.

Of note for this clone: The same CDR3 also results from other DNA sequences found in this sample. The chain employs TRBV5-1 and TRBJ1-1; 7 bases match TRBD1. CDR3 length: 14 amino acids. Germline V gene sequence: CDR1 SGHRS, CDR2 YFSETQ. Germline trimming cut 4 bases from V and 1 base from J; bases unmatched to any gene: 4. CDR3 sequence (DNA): TGCGCCAGCAGCCTACGACAGGGGAACACTGAAGCTTTCTTT. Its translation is CASSLRQGNTEAFF.

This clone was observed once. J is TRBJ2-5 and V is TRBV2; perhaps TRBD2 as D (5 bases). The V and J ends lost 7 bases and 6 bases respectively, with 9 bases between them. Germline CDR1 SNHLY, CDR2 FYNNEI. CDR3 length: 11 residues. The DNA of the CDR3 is TGTGCCAGCATGCTAGCCCAGACCCAGTACTTC. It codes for CASMLAQTQYF.

The CDR3 DNA reads TGTGCCTGGGCGGTCCGCAAACTCACAGATACGCAGTATTTT. It yields the protein CAWAVRKLTDTQYF. The chain employs TRBV30 and TRBJ2-3; D ambiguous. V was trimmed by 5 bases and J by 2 bases, leaving 14 bases between them. Germline values: CDR1 GTSNPN, CDR2 SVGIG (reference sequence). The CDR3 covers 14 residues.

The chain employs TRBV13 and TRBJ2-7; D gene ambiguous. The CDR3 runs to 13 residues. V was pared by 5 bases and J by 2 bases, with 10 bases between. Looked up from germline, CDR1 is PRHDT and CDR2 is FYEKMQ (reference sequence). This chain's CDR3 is CASSTELTYEQYF. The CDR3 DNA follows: TGTGCCAGCAGCACCGAGTTGACCTACGAGCAGTACTTC.

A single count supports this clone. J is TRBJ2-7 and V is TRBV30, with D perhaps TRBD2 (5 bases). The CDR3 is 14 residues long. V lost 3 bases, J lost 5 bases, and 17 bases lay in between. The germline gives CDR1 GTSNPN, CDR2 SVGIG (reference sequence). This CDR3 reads CAWSPTRATHEQYF. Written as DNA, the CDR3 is TGTGCCTGGAGCCCTACTAGAGCCACCCACGAGCAGTACTTC. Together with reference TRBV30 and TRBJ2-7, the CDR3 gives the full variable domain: SQTIHQWPATLVQPVGSPLSLECTVEGTSNPNLYWYRQAAGRGLQLLFYSVGIGQISSEVPQNLSASRPQDRQFILSSKKLLLSDSGFYLCAWSPTRATHEQYFGPGTRLTVT.

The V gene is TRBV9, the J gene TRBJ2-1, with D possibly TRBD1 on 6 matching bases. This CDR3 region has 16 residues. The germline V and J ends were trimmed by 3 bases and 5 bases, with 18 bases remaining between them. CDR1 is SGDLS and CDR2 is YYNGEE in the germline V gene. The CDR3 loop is CASSGGGAYGDNEQFF. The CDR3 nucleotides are TGTGCCAGCAGCGGAGGGGGAGCATATGGGGACAATGAGCAGTTCTTC.

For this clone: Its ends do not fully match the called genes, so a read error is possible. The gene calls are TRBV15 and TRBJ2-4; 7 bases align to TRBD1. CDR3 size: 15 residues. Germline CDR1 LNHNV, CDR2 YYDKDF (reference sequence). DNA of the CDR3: TGTGCCACCAGCAGAGCCGGGACAGAGAGAAACAGTCAGTACTTC. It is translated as CATSRAGTERNSQYF.

CDR3 coding DNA: TGTGCCAGCAGGGAGGGGGCTGACGAGCAGTACTTC. Amino acid sequence: CASREGADEQYF. The chain combines TRBV2 with TRBJ2-5; tentatively, D is TRBD1 (7 bases). The DNA matches TRBJ2-7 better at its end, which makes the J call doubtful. This CDR3 has 12 amino acids. Germline CDR1 is SNHLY and CDR2 is FYNNEI.

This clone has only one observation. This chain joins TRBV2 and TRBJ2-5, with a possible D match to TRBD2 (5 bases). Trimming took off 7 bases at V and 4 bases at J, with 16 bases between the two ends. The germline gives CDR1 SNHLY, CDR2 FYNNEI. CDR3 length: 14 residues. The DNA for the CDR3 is TGTGCCAGCACCGCGGGCCCCCGGGGAGAGACCCAGTACTTC. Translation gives CASTAGPRGETQYF.

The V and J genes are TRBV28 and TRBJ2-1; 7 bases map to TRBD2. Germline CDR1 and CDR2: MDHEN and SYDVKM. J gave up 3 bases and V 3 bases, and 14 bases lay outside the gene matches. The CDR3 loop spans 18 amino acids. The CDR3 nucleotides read TGTGCCAGCAGTTTCCCCTCCGGGACTACGAAGGACTACAATGAGCAGTTCTTC. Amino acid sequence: CASSFPSGTTKDYNEQFF.

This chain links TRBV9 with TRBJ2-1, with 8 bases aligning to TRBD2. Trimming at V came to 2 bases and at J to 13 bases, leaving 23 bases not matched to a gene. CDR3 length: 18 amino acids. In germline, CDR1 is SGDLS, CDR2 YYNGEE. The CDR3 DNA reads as TGTGCCAGCAGCGTGACGCCCCGGACGGGAGGGAAGGGAATAGAACAGTTCTTC. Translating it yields CASSVTPRTGGKGIEQFF.

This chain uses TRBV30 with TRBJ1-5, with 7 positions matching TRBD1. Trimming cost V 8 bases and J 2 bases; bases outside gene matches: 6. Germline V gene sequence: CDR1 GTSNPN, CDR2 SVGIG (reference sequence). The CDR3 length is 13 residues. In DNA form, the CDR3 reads TGTGCCGCTGACAGGGAGGGCAATCAGCCCCAGCATTTT. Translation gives CAADREGNQPQHF.

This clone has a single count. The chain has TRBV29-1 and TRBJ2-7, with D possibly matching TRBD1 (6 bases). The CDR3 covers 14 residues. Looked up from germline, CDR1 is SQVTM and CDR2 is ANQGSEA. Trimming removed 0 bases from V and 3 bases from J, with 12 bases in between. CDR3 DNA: TGCAGCGTTGAAGAGAACGACAGGAACTACGAGCAGTACTTC. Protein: CSVEENDRNYEQYF.